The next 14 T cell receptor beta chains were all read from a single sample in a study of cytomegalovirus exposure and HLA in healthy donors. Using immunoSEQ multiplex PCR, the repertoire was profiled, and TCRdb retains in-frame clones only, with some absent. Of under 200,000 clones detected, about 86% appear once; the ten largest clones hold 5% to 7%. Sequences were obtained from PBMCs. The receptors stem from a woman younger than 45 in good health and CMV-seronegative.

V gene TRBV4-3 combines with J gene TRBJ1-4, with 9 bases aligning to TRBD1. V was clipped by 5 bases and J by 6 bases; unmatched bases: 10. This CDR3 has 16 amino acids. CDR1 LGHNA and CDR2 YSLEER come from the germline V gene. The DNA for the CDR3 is TGCGCCAGCAGCGAACGGTACAGGGGGCCGGATGAAAAACTGTTTTTT. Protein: CASSERYRGPDEKLFF.

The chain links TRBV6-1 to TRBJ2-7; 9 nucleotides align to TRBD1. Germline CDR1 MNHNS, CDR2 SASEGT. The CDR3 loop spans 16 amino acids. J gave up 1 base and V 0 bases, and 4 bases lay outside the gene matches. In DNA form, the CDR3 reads TGTGCCAGCAGTGAAGCGTCGGGACAGGGATCCTACGAGCAGTACTTC. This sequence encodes CASSEASGQGSYEQYF.

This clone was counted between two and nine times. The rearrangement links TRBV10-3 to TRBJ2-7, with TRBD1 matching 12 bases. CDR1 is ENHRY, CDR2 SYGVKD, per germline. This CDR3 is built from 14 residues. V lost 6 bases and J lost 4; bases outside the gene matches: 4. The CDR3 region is CAIRGTGGLYEQYF. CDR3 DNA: TGTGCCATCAGGGGGACAGGGGGCCTGTACGAGCAGTACTTC.

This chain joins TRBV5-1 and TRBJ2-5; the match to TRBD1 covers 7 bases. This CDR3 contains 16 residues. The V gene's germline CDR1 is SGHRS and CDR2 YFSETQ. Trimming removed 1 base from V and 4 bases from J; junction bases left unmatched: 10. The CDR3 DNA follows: TGCGCCAGCAGCTTGTTCCTCGGGACAGATGGAGAGACCCAGTACTTC. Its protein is CASSLFLGTDGETQYF.

CDR3: CASSLAAPQETQYF. DNA of the CDR3: TGCGCCAGCAGCTTGGCTGCCCCCCAAGAGACCCAGTACTTC. This chain connects TRBV5-1 to TRBJ2-5; D ambiguous. The germline V gene has CDR1 SGHRS and CDR2 YFSETQ. V lost 0 bases and J lost 1, with 7 bases in between. CDR3 length: 14 residues.

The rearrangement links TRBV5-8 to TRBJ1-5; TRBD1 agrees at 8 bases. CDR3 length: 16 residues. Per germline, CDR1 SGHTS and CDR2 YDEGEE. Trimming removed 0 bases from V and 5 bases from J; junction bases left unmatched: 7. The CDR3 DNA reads TGTGCCAGCAGCTTGGGATTGACAGGGGAGGATCAGCCCCAGCATTTT. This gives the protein CASSLGLTGEDQPQHF.

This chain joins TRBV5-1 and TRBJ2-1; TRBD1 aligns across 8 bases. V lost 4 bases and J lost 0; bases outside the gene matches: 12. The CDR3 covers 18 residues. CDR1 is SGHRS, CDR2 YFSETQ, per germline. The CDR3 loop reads CASSGIKTGASSYNEQFF. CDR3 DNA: TGCGCCAGCAGCGGAATAAAGACAGGGGCAAGCTCCTACAATGAGCAGTTCTTC.

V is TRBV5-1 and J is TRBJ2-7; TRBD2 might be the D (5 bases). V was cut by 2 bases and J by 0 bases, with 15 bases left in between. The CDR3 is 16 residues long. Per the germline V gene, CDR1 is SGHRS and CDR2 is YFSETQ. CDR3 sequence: CASSFLLGGSSYEQYF. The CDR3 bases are TGCGCCAGCAGCTTTTTATTAGGAGGATCCTCCTACGAGCAGTACTTC.

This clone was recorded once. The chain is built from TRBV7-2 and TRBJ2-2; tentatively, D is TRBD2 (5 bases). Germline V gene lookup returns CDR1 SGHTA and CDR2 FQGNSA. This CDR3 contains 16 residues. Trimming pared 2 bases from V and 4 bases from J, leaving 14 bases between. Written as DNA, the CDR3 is TGTGCCAGCAGCTTATACTCGCTAGCACGCACCGGGGAGCTGTTTTTT. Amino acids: CASSLYSLARTGELFF.

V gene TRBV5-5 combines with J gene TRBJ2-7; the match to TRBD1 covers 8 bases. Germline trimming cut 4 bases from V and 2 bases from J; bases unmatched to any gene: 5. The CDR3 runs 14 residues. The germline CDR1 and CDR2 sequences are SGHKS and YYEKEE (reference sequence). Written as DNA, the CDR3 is TGTGCCAGCAGCATCCGGGACAGGACCTACGAGCAGTACTTC. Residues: CASSIRDRTYEQYF.

The CDR3: CASSPTWSSGNTIYF. For the CDR3, the DNA is TGTGCCAGCAGCCCGACCTGGAGCTCTGGAAACACCATATATTTT. The chain links TRBV6-5 to TRBJ1-3, with D hard to call. Germline lookup yields CDR1 MNHEY and CDR2 SVGAGI. The CDR3 is 15 amino acids. V lost 6 bases to trimming and J lost 0 bases, with 12 bases between them.

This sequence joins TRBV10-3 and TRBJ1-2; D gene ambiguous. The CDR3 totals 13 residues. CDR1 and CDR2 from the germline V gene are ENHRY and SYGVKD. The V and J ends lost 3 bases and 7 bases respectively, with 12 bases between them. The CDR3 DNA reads TGTGCCATCAGTGATGATTGGGTCGGTGGCTACACCTTC. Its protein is CAISDDWVGGYTF.

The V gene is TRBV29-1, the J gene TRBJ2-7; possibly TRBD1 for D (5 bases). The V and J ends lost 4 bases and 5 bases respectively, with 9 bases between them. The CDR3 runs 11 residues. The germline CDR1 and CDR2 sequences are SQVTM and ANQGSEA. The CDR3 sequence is CSVAPGNEQYF. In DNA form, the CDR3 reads TGCAGCGTTGCCCCAGGGAACGAGCAGTACTTC.

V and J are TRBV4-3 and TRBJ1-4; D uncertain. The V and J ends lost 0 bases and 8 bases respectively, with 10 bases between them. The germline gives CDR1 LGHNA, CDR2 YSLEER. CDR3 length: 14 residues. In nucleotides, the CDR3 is TGCGCCAGCAGCCAAGATTCAGCGGAGGAAAAACTGTTTTTT. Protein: CASSQDSAEEKLFF.